These 20 T cell receptor beta chains were all obtained from the same sample, sequenced in a study of blood T cell repertoires in COVID-19. The assay was immunoSEQ multiplex PCR, and TCRdb's table has in-frame clones only and misses some. Here the sample spans around 250,000 clones, nearly 90% being singletons. Sequencing used peripheral blood. These receptor sequences come from a woman aged 55-70 years with COVID-19, enrolled during active disease.

V usage is TRBV4-3 and J usage is TRBJ1-3; weak D call: TRBD1 (5 bases). V lost 4 bases to trimming and J lost 4 bases, with 8 bases between them. Looked up from germline, CDR1 is LGHNA and CDR2 is YSLEER. The CDR3 length is 13 residues. CDR3 sequence (DNA): TGCGCCAGCAGCCCAGGACACGGAAACACCATATATTTT. It is translated as CASSPGHGNTIYF.

The rearrangement joins TRBV29-1 to TRBJ1-3, with D tentatively TRBD1 (6 bases). This CDR3 comprises 14 residues. V dropped 1 base and J dropped 0 bases, with 7 bases sitting between them. Germline CDR1 SQVTM, CDR2 ANQGSEA. CDR3 sequence reads: CSVEGQASGNTIYF. Here the CDR3 DNA reads TGCAGCGTTGAAGGACAGGCCTCTGGAAACACCATATATTTT.

This clone occurred once. V usage is TRBV19 and J usage is TRBJ1-5, with TRBD1 identical over 8 bases. CDR3 size: 15 residues. Trimming removed 7 bases from V and 4 bases from J; junction bases left unmatched: 9. The germline V gene has CDR1 LNHDA and CDR2 SQIVND (reference sequence). This CDR3 reads CASTYGTGFNQPQHF. CDR3 coding DNA: TGTGCCAGTACCTACGGGACAGGCTTTAATCAGCCCCAGCATTTT. Drawing the rest from reference TRBV19 and TRBJ1-5, the complete variable domain is DGGITQSPKYLFRKEGQNVTLSCEQNLNHDAMYWYRQDPGQGLRLIYYSQIVNDFQKGDIAEGYSVSREKKESFPLTVTSAQKNPTAFYLCASTYGTGFNQPQHFGDGTRLSIL.

The V gene is TRBV28, the J gene TRBJ2-1, with 8 bases fitting TRBD1. The CDR3 is 15 residues long. V trimming: 6 bases; J trimming: 5 bases; junction bases outside the gene matches: 9. The germline CDR1 and CDR2 sequences are MDHEN and SYDVKM. The DNA of the CDR3 is TGTGCCAGCAGAACAGGGGGGACAAGCAACAATGAGCAGTTCTTC. Protein: CASRTGGTSNNEQFF.

The V call is TRBV2, the J call TRBJ2-7, with 9 bases that match TRBD1. Germline CDR1 and CDR2: SNHLY and FYNNEI. This CDR3 is 16 amino acids long. With 6 bases clipped from V and 2 bases from J, the junction kept 11 bases outside the gene matches. The CDR3 nucleotides are TGTGCCAGCAGCCCCCTTAGAGGGACAGGGACCTACGAGCAGTACTTC. Translation gives CASSPLRGTGTYEQYF.

The genes are TRBV4-3 and TRBJ2-6, with 9 bases identical to TRBD1. The CDR3 runs to 19 residues. Trimming cost V 0 bases and J 2 bases; bases outside gene matches: 8. CDR1 is LGHNA and CDR2 is YSLEER in the germline V gene. CDR3 DNA sequence: TGCGCCAGCAGCCAAGATCCGTACAGGGGGCGAGCTGGGGCCAACGTCCTGACTTTC. It is translated as CASSQDPYRGRAGANVLTF.

V and J are TRBV5-1 and TRBJ2-2, with 9 bases fitting TRBD1. The CDR3 spans 13 residues. Germline CDR1 SGHRS, CDR2 YFSETQ. The CDR3 nucleotides are TGCGCAGCCGGGACAGGGTTAACCGGGGAGCTGTTTTTT. Protein: CAAGTGLTGELFF.

V and J are TRBV29-1 and TRBJ1-1, with D perhaps matching TRBD1 (6 bases). From germline, CDR1 is SQVTM and CDR2 ANQGSEA. Trimming cost V 6 bases and J 0 bases, with 11 bases left between them. The CDR3 covers 13 residues. In nucleotides, the CDR3 is TGCAGCGTATCGACAGGCATGAACACTGAAGCTTTCTTT. Translating it yields CSVSTGMNTEAFF.

In nucleotides, the CDR3 is TGTGCCAGCAGTTTCGCAGGGGGACGCAATGGCATGGGCTACACCTTC. It encodes CASSFAGGRNGMGYTF. The rearrangement uses TRBV6-6 and TRBJ1-2; 7 bases fit TRBD1. V dropped 4 bases and J dropped 8; count of bases not matched to a gene: 16. CDR3 length equals 16 residues. The V gene's germline CDR1 is MNHNY and CDR2 SVGAGI (reference sequence).

The J gene is TRBJ1-2, the V gene TRBV18; possible D gene TRBD1, 6 bases. This CDR3 is 15 amino acids long. The germline gives CDR1 KGHSH, CDR2 LQKENI. Trimming took 3 bases from V and 7 from J, leaving 18 bases between them. The CDR3 DNA follows: TGTGCCAGCTCACCCGACAGGAGTCTAAAGGGTGGCTACACCTTC. It codes for CASSPDRSLKGGYTF.

The chain has TRBV4-2 and TRBJ1-5; possibly TRBD1 for D (5 bases). Trimming removed 2 bases at V and 0 bases at J, with 11 bases between. Per germline, CDR1 LGHNA and CDR2 YNFKEQ. The CDR3 covers 16 residues. The CDR3 DNA is TGTGCCAGCAGCCAAACAGGAGGGAATAGCAATCAGCCCCAGCATTTT. The encoded protein is CASSQTGGNSNQPQHF.

The chain recombines TRBV6-5 with TRBJ2-1, with D possibly matching TRBD2 (7 bases). V was shortened by 8 bases and J by 9 bases, with 17 bases between the two germline ends. This CDR3 is built from 13 residues. The germline gives CDR1 MNHEY, CDR2 SVGAGI. CDR3 DNA sequence: TGTGCCAGCCATTTCGGGGGGCAGAGTGAGCAGTTCTTC. Amino acid sequence: CASHFGGQSEQFF.

This chain joins TRBV2 and TRBJ2-2; no firm D call. The germline V gene encodes CDR1 SNHLY and CDR2 FYNNEI. The CDR3 has 15 amino acids. The ends were cut back, 7 bases at V and 0 bases at J, with 12 bases in the middle. CDR3 region: CASKSLSTNTGELFF. CDR3 DNA sequence: TGTGCCAGCAAAAGCCTATCGACGAACACCGGGGAGCTGTTTTTT.

The V and J genes are TRBV19 and TRBJ1-6, with TRBD1 matching 8 bases. The trim removed 7 bases at V and 9 bases at J, leaving 5 bases unmatched. The CDR3 runs 13 residues. In germline, CDR1 is LNHDA, CDR2 SQIVND (reference sequence). CDR3 loop: CASTGGLSSPLHF. The CDR3 nucleotides are TGTGCCAGTACAGGGGGCCTTAGTTCACCCCTCCACTTT.

The chain links TRBV4-3 to TRBJ1-1; D uncertain. V was pared by 5 bases and J by 1 base, with 8 bases between. Germline-derived CDR1 and CDR2 are LGHNA and YSLEER. The CDR3 length is 13 residues. The chain's CDR3 is CASSAHKNTEAFF. The CDR3 DNA sequence: TGCGCCAGCAGCGCTCACAAGAACACTGAAGCTTTCTTT.

This clone was picked up one time. The CDR3 nucleotides are TGTGCCAGCAGTGAGGGACTAGCGAACACCGGGGAGCTGTTTTTT. This gives the protein CASSEGLANTGELFF. The chain couples TRBV6-2 or TRBV6-3 to TRBJ2-2; 8 bases agree with TRBD2. The CDR3 sequence is 15 residues long. V lost 5 bases, J lost 0 bases, and 2 bases stayed unmatched. CDR1 MNHEY and CDR2 SVGEGT come from the germline V gene.

The V and J genes are TRBV15 and TRBJ1-3; the match to TRBD1 covers 7 bases. The junction had 11 bases not matched to a gene; V was cut back by 0 bases and J by 3 bases. Germline loops: CDR1 LNHNV, CDR2 YYDKDF (reference sequence). CDR3 length: 18 residues. For the CDR3, the DNA is TGTGCCACCAGCAGAGATAAGGGACAGCCTTTCTTTGGAAACACCATATATTTT. As protein: CATSRDKGQPFFGNTIYF. Full variable domain (missing parts from reference TRBV15 and TRBJ1-3): DAMVIQNPRYQVTQFGKPVTLSCSQTLNHNVMYWYQQKSSQAPKLLFHYYDKDFNNEADTPDNFQSRRPNTSFCFLDIRSPGLGDTAMYLCATSRDKGQPFFGNTIYFGEGSWLTVV.

For this clone: One end of the junction varies from germline; a read error may be responsible. At the DNA level, this CDR3 is encoded by other sequences in the same sample as well. The chain combines TRBV18 with TRBJ1-1; D unresolved. In germline, CDR1 is KGHSH, CDR2 LQKENI. The length of the CDR3 is 12 residues. The CDR3 DNA follows: TGTGCCAGCTCACCAGGCAACACCGAAGCTTTCTTT. Translated, it gives CASSPGNTEAFF.

The gene calls are TRBV30 and TRBJ1-3, with 7 bases aligning to TRBD1. The CDR3 is 15 amino acids. The germline V gene has CDR1 GTSNPN and CDR2 SVGIG (reference sequence). The trim removed 0 bases at V and 8 bases at J, leaving 10 bases unmatched. CDR3 region: CAWSVLRQGLDTIYF. For the CDR3, the DNA is TGTGCCTGGAGTGTACTGAGACAGGGCCTCGACACCATATATTTT.

A few counts support this clone. The chain has TRBV7-3 and TRBJ2-7; 10 bases agree with TRBD1. The CDR3 is 18 amino acids. With 1 base clipped from V and 0 bases from J, the junction kept 9 bases outside the gene matches. Looked up from germline, CDR1 is SGHTA and CDR2 is FQGTGA. The chain's CDR3 is CASSLSPPGQGVSYEQYF. The DNA for the CDR3 is TGTGCCAGCAGCTTAAGCCCGCCCGGACAGGGGGTCTCCTACGAGCAGTACTTC.